The T cell receptor (beta chain) described here comes from a study of Graves' ophthalmopathy and Graves' hyperthyroidism. Regarding this clonotype: What it binds is unknown.

The CDR3 covers 16 residues. Germline values: CDR1 MNHEY, CDR2 SVGEGT. With 0 bases removed from V and 6 bases from J, the gap between germline ends came to 14 bases. Amplifying from RNA transcripts, the study obtained TCR beta CDR3 regions. RT-PCR was first run with HTBI primers, then multiplex PCR in a second round. Each CDR3 protein is one row after TCRdb ran MiXCR on the multiplex PCR reads. The table has about 620,000 distinct CDR3 sequences, approximately 21% seen once; the top ten hold more than 5.5%. Hyperthyroidism in these 18- to 65-year-old patients was newly diagnosed, lasting under 2 months. A volume of 8.5 to 10 ml of fresh peripheral blood supplied the PBMCs. Study findings and constraints: Blood also carried most expanded thyroid clonotypes exceeding 0.001 frequency. Cross-validated, the 13-signature model showed 87.88%/81.08% sensitivity/specificity, and 80%/75% in the test set.

Sequences were obtained from peripheral blood. This TCR came from a woman between 18 and 29 years old with stable Graves' hyperthyroidism. Some clones in this sample may be carry-over from other donors' samples. This rearrangement joins TRBV6-2 or TRBV6-3 to TRBJ2-2; D is ambiguous. This chain's CDR3 is CASSYSAPRGAGELFF. The CDR3, as DNA: TGTGCCAGCAGTTACTCAGCCCCTCGAGGAGCCGGGGAGCTGTTTTTT.